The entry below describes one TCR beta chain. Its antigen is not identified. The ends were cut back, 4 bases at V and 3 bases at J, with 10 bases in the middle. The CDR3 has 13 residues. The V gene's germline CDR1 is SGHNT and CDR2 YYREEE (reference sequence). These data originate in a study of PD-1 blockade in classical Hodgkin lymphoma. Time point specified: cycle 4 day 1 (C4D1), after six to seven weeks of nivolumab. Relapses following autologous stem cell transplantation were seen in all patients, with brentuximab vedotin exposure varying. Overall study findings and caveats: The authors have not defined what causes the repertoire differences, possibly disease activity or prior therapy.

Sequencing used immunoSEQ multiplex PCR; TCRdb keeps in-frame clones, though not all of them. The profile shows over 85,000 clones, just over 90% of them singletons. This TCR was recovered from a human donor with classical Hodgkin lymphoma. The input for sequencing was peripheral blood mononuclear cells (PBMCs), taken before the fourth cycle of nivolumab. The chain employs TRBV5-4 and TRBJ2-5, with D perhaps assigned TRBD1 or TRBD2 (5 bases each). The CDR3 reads CASSLGREETQYF. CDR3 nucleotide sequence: TGTGCCAGCAGCCTGGGGCGGGAAGAGACCCAGTACTTC. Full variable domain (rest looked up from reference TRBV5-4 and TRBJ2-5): ETGVTQSPTHLIKTRGQQVTLRCSSQSGHNTVSWYQQALGQGPQFIFQYYREEENGRGNFPPRFSGLQFPNYSSELNVNALELDDSALYLCASSLGREETQYFGPGTRLLVL.